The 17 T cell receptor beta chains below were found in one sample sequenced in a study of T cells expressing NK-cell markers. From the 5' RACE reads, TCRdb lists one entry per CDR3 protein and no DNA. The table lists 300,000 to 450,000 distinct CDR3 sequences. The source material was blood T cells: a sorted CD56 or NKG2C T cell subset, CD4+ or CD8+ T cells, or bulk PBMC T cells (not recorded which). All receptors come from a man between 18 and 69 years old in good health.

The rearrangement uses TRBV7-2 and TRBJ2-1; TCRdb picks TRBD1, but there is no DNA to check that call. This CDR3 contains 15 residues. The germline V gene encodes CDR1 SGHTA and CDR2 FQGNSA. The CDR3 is CASSLMTGSYNEQFF. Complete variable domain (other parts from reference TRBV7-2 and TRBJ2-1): GAGVSQSPSNKVTEKGKDVELRCDPISGHTALYWYRQSLGQGLEFLIYFQGNSAPDKSGLPSDRFSAERTGGSVSTLTIQRTQQEDSAVYLCASSLMTGSYNEQFFGPGTRLTVL.

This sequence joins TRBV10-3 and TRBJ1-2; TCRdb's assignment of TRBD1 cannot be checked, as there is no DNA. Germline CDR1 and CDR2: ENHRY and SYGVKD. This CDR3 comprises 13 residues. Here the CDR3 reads CAISTGGNYGYTF.

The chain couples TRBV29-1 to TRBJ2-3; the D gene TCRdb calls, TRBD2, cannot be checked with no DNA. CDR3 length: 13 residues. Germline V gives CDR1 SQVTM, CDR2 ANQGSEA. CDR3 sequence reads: CSAHRLLGDTQYF.

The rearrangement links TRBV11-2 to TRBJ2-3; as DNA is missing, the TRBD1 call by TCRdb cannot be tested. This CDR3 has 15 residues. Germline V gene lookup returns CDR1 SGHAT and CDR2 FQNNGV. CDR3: CASSLVTGTTDTQYF.

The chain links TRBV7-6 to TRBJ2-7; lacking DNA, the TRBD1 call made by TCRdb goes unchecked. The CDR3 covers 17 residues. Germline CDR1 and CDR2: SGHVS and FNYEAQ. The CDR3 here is CASSLGTGALPSYEQYF.

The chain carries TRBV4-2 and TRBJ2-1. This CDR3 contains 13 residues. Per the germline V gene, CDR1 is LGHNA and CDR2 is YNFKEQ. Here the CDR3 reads CASSQGLLDEQFF.

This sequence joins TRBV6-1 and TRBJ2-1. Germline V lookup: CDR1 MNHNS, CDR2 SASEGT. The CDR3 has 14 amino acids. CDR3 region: CASTTHYSYNEQFF.

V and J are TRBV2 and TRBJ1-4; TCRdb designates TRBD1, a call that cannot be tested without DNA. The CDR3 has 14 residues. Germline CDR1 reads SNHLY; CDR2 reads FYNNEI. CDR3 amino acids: CASNGQGTLEKLFF.

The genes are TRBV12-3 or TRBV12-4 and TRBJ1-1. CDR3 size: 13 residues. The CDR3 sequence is CASLSRMNTEAFF.

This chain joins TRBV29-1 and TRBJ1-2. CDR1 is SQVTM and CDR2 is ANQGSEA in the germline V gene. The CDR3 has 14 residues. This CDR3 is CSAENADGYYGYTF.

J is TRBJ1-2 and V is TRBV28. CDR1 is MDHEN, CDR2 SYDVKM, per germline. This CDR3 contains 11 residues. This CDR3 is CASSKVYGYTF.

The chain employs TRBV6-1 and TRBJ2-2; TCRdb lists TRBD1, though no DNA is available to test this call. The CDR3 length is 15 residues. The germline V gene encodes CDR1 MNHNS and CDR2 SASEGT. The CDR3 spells CASTSGQGANGELFF.

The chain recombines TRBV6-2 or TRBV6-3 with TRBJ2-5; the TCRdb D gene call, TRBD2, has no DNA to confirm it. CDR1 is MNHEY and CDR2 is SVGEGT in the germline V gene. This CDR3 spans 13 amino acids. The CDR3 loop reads CASSSEVGETQYF.

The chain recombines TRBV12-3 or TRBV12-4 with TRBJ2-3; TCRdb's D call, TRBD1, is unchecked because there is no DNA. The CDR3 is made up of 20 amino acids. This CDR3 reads CASSLWVGDRGPLNTDTQYF.

CDR3 residues: CASSPGTPREQYF. The chain links TRBV12-3 or TRBV12-4 to TRBJ2-7; TCRdb picks TRBD1, but there is no DNA to check that call. The CDR3 is 13 residues long.

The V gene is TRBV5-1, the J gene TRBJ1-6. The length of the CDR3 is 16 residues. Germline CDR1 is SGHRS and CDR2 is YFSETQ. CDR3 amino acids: CASSSGRPQQNSPLHF.

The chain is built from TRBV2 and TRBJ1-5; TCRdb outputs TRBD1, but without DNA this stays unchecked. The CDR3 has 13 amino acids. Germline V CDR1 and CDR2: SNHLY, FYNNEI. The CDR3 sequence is CASESGARQPQHF. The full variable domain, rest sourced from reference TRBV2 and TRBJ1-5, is EPEVTQTPSHQVTQMGQEVILRCVPISNHLYFYWYRQILGQKVEFLVSFYNNEISEKSEIFDDQFSVERPDGSNFTLKIRSTKLEDSAMYFCASESGARQPQHFGDGTRLSIL.